Listed here is a single T cell receptor (beta chain). Its antigen has not been determined. No much larger clone exists at a distance of one base, and base qualities are not known. The collaborating institutions used their own protocols to collect whole blood in K2EDTA tubes. For TCRbeta analysis, collaborators shipped samples as frozen whole blood, isolated PBMCs, or DNA extracted from either of those sample types. The germline V gene specifies SGHRS as CDR1 and YFSETQ as CDR2. The CDR3 holds 15 amino acids from the cysteine to the phenylalanine. Only CDR3 DNA is held: 45 bases, read in frame from base 1. V is cut back by 0 bases and J by 8 bases, with 7 bases in the junction unmatched. This specimen belongs to a study of blood T cell repertoires in COVID-19 (dated by TCRdb to 2019 to 2021). Study-level background: Samples covering the acute and convalescent phases of COVID-19 were provided by collaborators in the United States, Italy and Spain. The prospective study material was composed of cDNA or gDNA derived from T cells, B-cell-depleted T cells, or PBMCs. Subjects who had been exposed to COVID-19, were actively infected with it, or had recovered from it provided the deeply sampled blood TCRbeta repertoires that made up the dataset. The repertoires were released in a freely available public database meant as a resource for research on the immune response to SARS-CoV-2. Samples came from the ongoing ImmuneRACE study (first 160 participants) plus 1,254 subjects from 6 global collaborators. The sample metadata nearly always contained a de-identified subject ID, COVID-19 status, age in years and sex. Where HLA class I and class II types were available, the types were taken from metadata supplied by the sample provider, not from assay-based typing.

The immunoSEQ Assay, a bias-controlled multiplex PCR, was used to amplify TCRbeta CDR3 regions from genomic DNA. The paper's processing steps were these. Within the assay, amplification of reference gene primers was used to estimate how many nucleated cells each sample contained. Sequence reads were collapsed and filtered to measure the absolute abundance of every unique TCRbeta CDR3 rearrangement. For each sample, productive Simpson clonality was calculated as the square root of Simpson's diversity index across productive rearrangements. TCRdb retrieved this table from immuneACCESS and kept in-frame rearrangements only. Not all clones are present; in checked studies, unresolved V genes account for under half, and no reason is known for the remainder. D and trimming were read from the DNA, whereas the V and J calls and clone size are those reported in that table. The sample table contains about 180,000 clones; only one count was recorded for around 80% of them. The ten top clones hold 5% to 8.5% of the sample.

On the study overall, not on this receptor specifically: Clinical and demographic metadata were provided uncurated, with the amount varying by source and participant.

Input material: peripheral blood. The chain was built from TRBV5-1 and TRBJ1-4, with 7 central nucleotides matching TRBD1. This TCR was sampled from a man between 65 and 80 years old with active or convalescent COVID-19. CDR3 sequence: CASSLETGQGEKLFF. The nucleotide sequence is given as TGCGCCAGCAGCTTGGAGACAGGGCAGGGGGAAAAACTGTTTTTT.